Within the sample, the clone carrying this T cell receptor beta chain is medium-sized (0.01 to 0.1%). This specimen comes from a study of blood T cell repertoires in COVID-19. Study as a whole: Samples of COVID-19 (acute and convalescent) were obtained from the United States, Italy and Spain. Sample material is recorded as cDNA or gDNA derived from T cells, B-cell-depleted T cells, or PBMCs.

In the original analysis: Estimated nucleated cell counts came from reference gene primer amplification. The repertoire was sequenced with immunoSEQ multiplex PCR; TCRdb's copy has only in-frame clones and lacks some. D and trimming were read from the DNA, whereas the V and J calls and clone size are those reported in that table. The sample shows under 65,000 clones, less than 90% of them seen only once. V was clipped by 6 bases and J by 11 bases, with 20 bases between them. Germline V CDR1 and CDR2: MNHEY, SVGEGT. The CDR3 contains 14 residues. V and J are TRBV6-2 or TRBV6-3 and TRBJ1-5; D is unclear. This receptor was obtained from a man of 80 years or more in a cohort sampled during active COVID-19. The source material was peripheral blood. In nucleotides, the CDR3 is TGTGCCAGCAGCGGAGGTCGGGTCCGAGGAGCCCAGCATTTT. Translation: CASSGGRVRGAQHF.